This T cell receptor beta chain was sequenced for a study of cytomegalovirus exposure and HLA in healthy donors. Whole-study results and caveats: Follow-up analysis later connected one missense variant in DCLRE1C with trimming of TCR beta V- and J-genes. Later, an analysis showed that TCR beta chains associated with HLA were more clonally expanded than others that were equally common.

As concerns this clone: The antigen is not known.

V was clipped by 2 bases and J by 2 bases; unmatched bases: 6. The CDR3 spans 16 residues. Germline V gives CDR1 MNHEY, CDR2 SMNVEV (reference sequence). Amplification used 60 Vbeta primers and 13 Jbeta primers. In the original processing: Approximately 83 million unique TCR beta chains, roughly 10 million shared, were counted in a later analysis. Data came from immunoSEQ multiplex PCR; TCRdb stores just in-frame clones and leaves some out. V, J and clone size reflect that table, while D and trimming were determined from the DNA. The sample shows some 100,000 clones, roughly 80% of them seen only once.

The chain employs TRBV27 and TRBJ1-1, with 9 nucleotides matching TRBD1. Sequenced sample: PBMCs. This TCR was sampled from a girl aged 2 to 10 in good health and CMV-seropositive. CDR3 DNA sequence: TGTGCCAGCAGTTTACATAACAGGGGGCTAAACACTGAAGCTTTCTTT. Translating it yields CASSLHNRGLNTEAFF.